This TCR beta chain was retrieved from a study of blood T cell repertoires in COVID-19. On the study more broadly: The United States, Italy and Spain supplied acute and convalescent COVID-19 samples.

Per the study methods: Quantification of nucleated cells was approximated via reference gene primer amplification. Only in-frame clones appear in the TCRdb table, and some are missing; sequencing was by immunoSEQ multiplex PCR. Clonal size and the V and J genes are those of that table, whereas D and trimming came from the DNA. The data contain 100,000 to 150,000 clones, about 88% of them singletons. V dropped 4 bases and J dropped 4 bases, with 14 bases sitting between them. The CDR3 sequence is 14 residues long. Germline CDR1 SGDLS, CDR2 YYNGEE. The chain uses TRBV9 and TRBJ1-2; D gene ambiguous. The sequence was collected from a human donor in a cohort sampled during active COVID-19. The sequencing input was peripheral blood. CDR3 DNA sequence: TGTGCCAGCAGCCCGAGAGGCTTCGGCTATGGCTACACCTTC. The encoded protein is CASSPRGFGYGYTF.